The source of this TCR beta chain is a study of blood T cell repertoires in COVID-19. Study-level background: Nucleic acid was either cDNA or gDNA, and it came from T cells, B-cell-depleted T cells, or PBMCs.

Some clones are missing from TCRdb's copy, which holds only in-frame ones; the method was immunoSEQ multiplex PCR. The table shows about 190,000 clones, with around 76% occurring only once. The CDR3 consists of 14 residues. Germline loops: CDR1 SGHTA, CDR2 FQGNSA. Trimming took off 5 bases at V and 4 bases at J, with 12 bases between the two ends. This TCR was sampled from a woman in her fifties or sixties with COVID-19, enrolled during active disease. The specimen was peripheral blood. The chain combines TRBV7-2 with TRBJ1-3; D ambiguous. CDR3 DNA: TGTGCCAGCAGCATCGACTTTTCGGGAAACACCATATATTTT. This translates into CASSIDFSGNTIYF. Based on the CDR3 plus reference TRBV7-2 and TRBJ1-3, the full variable domain is GAGVSQSPSNKVTEKGKDVELRCDPISGHTALYWYRQSLGQGLEFLIYFQGNSAPDKSGLPSDRFSAERTGGSVSTLTIQRTQQEDSAVYLCASSIDFSGNTIYFGEGSWLTVV.